Each of the 20 T cell receptor beta chains below was sequenced from the same sample in a study of cytomegalovirus exposure and HLA in healthy donors. PCR involved 60 Vbeta and 13 Jbeta primers. The protocol was immunoSEQ multiplex PCR, while the TCRdb copy is restricted to in-frame clones and leaves out a portion. The profile shows fewer than 250,000 clones, approximately 90% of them singletons. Specimen: PBMCs. These receptors originate from a boy aged 2-9 years in good health and CMV-seronegative.

V usage is TRBV5-1 and J usage is TRBJ2-1; 8 bases line up with TRBD1. The junction had 7 bases not matched to a gene; V was cut back by 5 bases and J by 3 bases. This CDR3 is built from 15 residues. CDR1 is SGHRS and CDR2 is YFSETQ in the germline V gene. CDR3 sequence (DNA): TGCGCCAGCAGTACAGGACAGGGTGTCTACAATGAGCAGTTCTTC. Encoded protein: CASSTGQGVYNEQFF.

The chain is built from TRBV11-3 and TRBJ1-2; TRBD1 is a possible D gene (6 bases). CDR1 and CDR2 from the germline V gene are SGHNT and YENEEA. The CDR3 is 16 amino acids. V was cut by 3 bases and J by 4 bases, with 18 bases left in between. CDR3 sequence: CASSFEQGSGSYGYTF. For the CDR3, the DNA is TGTGCCAGCAGCTTTGAACAGGGTTCGGGGAGCTATGGCTACACCTTC. The whole variable domain, remainder taken from reference TRBV11-3 and TRBJ1-2, is EAGVVQSPRYKIIEKKQPVAFWCNPISGHNTLYWYLQNLGQGPELLIRYENEEAVDDSQLPKDRFSAERLKGVDSTLKIQPAELGDSAVYLCASSFEQGSGSYGYTFGSGTRLTVV.

The chain employs TRBV5-1 and TRBJ1-5; TRBD1 aligns across 9 bases. Per germline, CDR1 SGHRS and CDR2 YFSETQ. The CDR3 contains 16 residues. With 4 bases clipped from V and 4 bases from J, the junction kept 9 bases outside the gene matches. In DNA, the CDR3 is TGCGCCAGCAGCCCTGTCCCGGGACAGGGAAATCAGCCCCAGCATTTT. Translated, it gives CASSPVPGQGNQPQHF.

The V and J genes are TRBV2 and TRBJ2-7; D may be TRBD1 (5 bases). From germline, CDR1 is SNHLY and CDR2 FYNNEI. This CDR3 comprises 13 residues. V dropped 4 bases and J dropped 4 bases, with 11 bases sitting between them. The CDR3 DNA follows: TGTGCCAGCAGTGTCGCAGGGATGTACGAGCAGTACTTC. This sequence encodes CASSVAGMYEQYF.

This chain uses TRBV28 with TRBJ1-5, with TRBD1 as a possible D gene (5 bases). Trimming removed 1 base from V and 5 bases from J, with 21 bases in between. The CDR3 sequence is 18 residues long. Germline assignment: CDR1 MDHEN and CDR2 SYDVKM. The CDR3 sequence is CASSLSRGLGGWDQPQHF. CDR3 in DNA: TGTGCCAGCAGTTTATCCCGGGGACTGGGGGGTTGGGATCAGCCCCAGCATTTT.

This sequence joins TRBV27 and TRBJ1-1, with TRBD1 matching over 10 bases. Germline trimming cut 5 bases from V and 1 base from J; bases unmatched to any gene: 4. Germline V CDR1 and CDR2: MNHEY, SMNVEV (reference sequence). The CDR3 has 15 residues. CDR3 nucleotide sequence: TGTGCCAGCAGTCCACGGACAGGGGGGAACACTGAAGCTTTCTTT. It translates to CASSPRTGGNTEAFF.

V and J are TRBV18 and TRBJ2-7; 12 bases are a match to TRBD1. Germline lookup yields CDR1 KGHSH and CDR2 LQKENI. Trimming took 6 bases from V and 6 from J; bases not matched to a gene: 3. CDR3 size: 13 residues. The CDR3 DNA is TGTGCCAGCTCTGGGACAGGGGGCCTCGAGCAGTACTTC. It yields the protein CASSGTGGLEQYF.

The rearrangement uses TRBV4-1 and TRBJ1-1; D is uncertain. CDR1 and CDR2 (germline): MGHRA, YSYEKL. This CDR3 has 15 residues. V was clipped by 0 bases and J by 10 bases, with 18 bases between them. The CDR3 region has the DNA TGCGCCAGCAGCCAAGAAAATCAGAGGGTGGGGTTAGCTTTCTTT. Its translation is CASSQENQRVGLAFF.

The J gene is TRBJ2-1, the V gene TRBV9; tentative D call: TRBD2 (5 bases). Germline-derived CDR1 and CDR2 are SGDLS and YYNGEE. CDR3 length: 17 amino acids. The V end lost 1 base, the J end lost 2 bases, and 16 bases lay between the germline ends. The CDR3 region has the DNA TGTGCCAGCAGCGTATCCAGCGGCGGAGCCCCCTACAATGAGCAGTTCTTC. Protein product: CASSVSSGGAPYNEQFF.

This clone showed up just once. V is TRBV28 and J is TRBJ1-1; TRBD1 matches 7 bases. The junction had 8 bases not matched to a gene; V was cut back by 5 bases and J by 11 bases. Germline CDR1 is MDHEN and CDR2 is SYDVKM. The length of the CDR3 is 12 residues. In DNA form, the CDR3 reads TGTGCCAGCAGTAAGACAGGGTTAAGGGCTTTCTTT. It specifies CASSKTGLRAFF. Variable domain in full (rest from reference TRBV28 and TRBJ1-1): DVKVTQSSRYLVKRTGEKVFLECVQDMDHENMFWYRQDPGLGLRLIYFSYDVKMKEKGDIPEGYSVSREKKERFSLILESASTNQTSMYLCASSKTGLRAFFGQGTRLTVV.

This clone was found once. The chain uses TRBV11-3 and TRBJ2-1, with 11 positions matching TRBD2. Germline loops: CDR1 SGHNT, CDR2 YENEEA. The J segment lost 7 bases and the V segment lost 5 bases, leaving 7 bases of the junction unmatched. The CDR3 spans 15 residues. The DNA of the CDR3 is TGTGCCAGCAGCAAGAAGGGACTAGCGGAGAATGAGCAGTTCTTC. Translating gives CASSKKGLAENEQFF.

The CDR3 here is CAWAGTSYEQYF. CDR3 sequence (DNA): TGTGCCTGGGCCGGGACTAGCTACGAGCAGTACTTC. This chain uses TRBV30 with TRBJ2-7; 8 nucleotides align to TRBD2. The CDR3 has 12 residues. Losses at the gene ends were 5 bases for V and 3 bases for J; bases not matched to a gene: 3. The germline gives CDR1 GTSNPN, CDR2 SVGIG (reference sequence).

The chain has TRBV6-5 and TRBJ2-3; D gene unclear. The CDR3 has 15 residues. The germline V gene has CDR1 MNHEY and CDR2 SVGAGI. Trimming cost V 0 bases and J 6 bases, with 13 bases left between them. Here the CDR3 DNA reads TGTGCCAGCAGTTACTCGGAATGGGCAAGGGATACGCAGTATTTT. Translating it yields CASSYSEWARDTQYF.

This clone has only one observation. The chain employs TRBV18 and TRBJ2-3; maybe TRBD1 (6 bases). The CDR3 covers 13 residues. The V end lost 5 bases, the J end lost 6 bases, and 12 bases lay between the germline ends. The germline V gene has CDR1 KGHSH and CDR2 LQKENI. The CDR3 protein is CASSAERGDTQYF. The CDR3 nucleotides read TGTGCCAGCTCAGCCGAAAGGGGGGATACGCAGTATTTT.

The gene calls are TRBV29-1 and TRBJ1-2; maybe TRBD1 (5 bases). V was clipped by 4 bases and J by 2 bases, with 11 bases between them. From germline, CDR1 is SQVTM and CDR2 ANQGSEA. The length of the CDR3 is 13 residues. The CDR3 coding sequence is TGCAGCGTTGTTCGGGGGGGGAACTATGGCTACACCTTC. Its protein product is CSVVRGGNYGYTF.

This chain joins TRBV18 and TRBJ1-5; D possibly corresponds to TRBD1 (6 bases). This CDR3 has 15 amino acids. Between the trimmed V and J ends, which lost 0 bases and 6 bases, there was a span of 12 bases. The germline V gene has CDR1 KGHSH and CDR2 LQKENI. The CDR3 region has the DNA TGTGCCAGCTCACCACCAGACAGGTCGGGTCAGCCCCAGCATTTT. Protein: CASSPPDRSGQPQHF.

The rearrangement uses TRBV6-1 and TRBJ2-1; 10 nucleotides agree with TRBD2. The germline CDR1 and CDR2 sequences are MNHNS and SASEGT. The CDR3 loop spans 16 amino acids. V lost 2 bases to trimming and J lost 2 bases; unmatched junction nucleotides: 3. The CDR3 sequence: CASSERLAGAYNEQFF. In DNA, the CDR3 is TGTGCCAGCAGTGAACGGCTAGCGGGAGCCTACAATGAGCAGTTCTTC.

This chain uses TRBV19 with TRBJ2-1; 10 positions match TRBD2. Germline loops: CDR1 LNHDA, CDR2 SQIVND (reference sequence). This CDR3 region has 17 residues. The V gene end was trimmed by 3 bases and the J gene end by 5 bases; junction bases not matched to a gene: 10. CDR3 in DNA: TGTGCCAGTAGTATTTTACCGGGGCTAGCGGGGGACAATGAGCAGTTCTTC. Its protein is CASSILPGLAGDNEQFF.

The gene calls are TRBV19 and TRBJ2-1, with TRBD2 matching 10 bases. The CDR3 spans 15 residues. Looked up from germline, CDR1 is LNHDA and CDR2 is SQIVND (reference sequence). J was trimmed by 4 bases and V by 5 bases; bases with no gene match: 5. The CDR3 DNA sequence: TGTGCCAGTAGTGATATAGCGGGAGGTTACAATGAGCAGTTCTTC. Its protein product is CASSDIAGGYNEQFF.

V and J are TRBV6-5 and TRBJ1-5; TRBD1 agrees at 7 bases. CDR1 is MNHEY, CDR2 SVGAGI, per germline. The junction had 5 bases not matched to a gene; V was cut back by 5 bases and J by 4 bases. The CDR3 sequence is 14 residues long. As DNA, the CDR3 is TGTGCCAGCAGTGTGGGACAGATGAATCAGCCCCAGCATTTT. Its translation is CASSVGQMNQPQHF.